Below, 29 T cell receptor beta chains from the same sample are listed, as sequenced in a study of early T cells in non-severe SARS-CoV-2 infection. MiXCR, run by TCRdb on the 5' RACE reads, gives a single entry per CDR3 protein. Counted here are roughly 58,000 distinct CDR3 sequences, 5.5% to 7.5% occurring once; the ten biggest clones make up 3.9%. The sequenced material came from whole blood. The receptors were sampled from an adult who was a healthcare worker with PCR-confirmed SARS-CoV-2 infection or an uninfected control (not recorded which).

This clonotype has at least ten counts. This chain uses TRBV11-3 with TRBJ2-2, with D maybe TRBD2 (5 bases). CDR1 is SGHNT and CDR2 is YENEEA in the germline V gene. Deletions cut 5 bases from V and 3 bases from J, with 7 bases between. The CDR3 has 13 amino acids. CDR3 in DNA: TGTGCCAGCAGCCGGGATTACACCGGGGAGCTGTTTTTT. Residues: CASSRDYTGELFF.

As to this clonotype: A read error may be the cause here, since a much bigger clone is one base away. CDR3 nucleotides: TGTGCCAGCAACGCAAGGGTGGGCACAGGTACGCAGTATTTT. Translating gives CASNARVGTGTQYF. The chain employs TRBV6-6 and TRBJ2-3, with a weak D call TRBD1 (5 bases). This CDR3 is built from 14 residues. The germline gives CDR1 MNHNY, CDR2 SVGAGI (reference sequence).

This clonotype was observed at least ten times. The J gene is TRBJ2-1, the V gene TRBV11-2; D ambiguous. Per the germline V gene, CDR1 is SGHAT and CDR2 is FQNNGV. The CDR3 sequence is 14 residues long. V was shortened by 5 bases and J by 9 bases, with 17 bases between the two germline ends. This CDR3 is CASSTGPAAGEQFF. In DNA form, the CDR3 reads TGTGCCAGCAGCACCGGCCCAGCAGCCGGTGAGCAGTTCTTC.

This clonotype was found a few times. This chain uses TRBV2 with TRBJ1-2; the D is unclear. With 8 bases removed from V and 7 bases from J, the gap between germline ends came to 17 bases. The CDR3 covers 13 residues. Per the germline V gene, CDR1 is SNHLY and CDR2 is FYNNEI. The CDR3 protein is CASSLQTLGGYTF. As DNA, the CDR3 is TGTGCCAGCTCGCTCCAGACACTGGGTGGCTACACCTTC.

This clonotype was picked up a small number of times. The chain employs TRBV18 and TRBJ2-2; D unclear. This CDR3 is built from 14 residues. V lost 3 bases and J 1 base, leaving 6 bases between the germline ends. Germline CDR1 reads KGHSH; CDR2 reads LQKENI. CDR3 in amino acids: CASSPPQNTGELFF. DNA of the CDR3: TGTGCCAGCTCACCCCCACAGAACACCGGGGAGCTGTTTTTT.

The chain uses TRBV7-2 and TRBJ2-3; D tentatively reads TRBD1 or TRBD2 (6 bases each). Trimming shortened V by 1 base and J by 2 bases, and 10 bases separated the two germline ends. The CDR3 runs to 15 residues. Germline CDR1 and CDR2: SGHTA and FQGNSA. Here the CDR3 DNA reads TGTGCCAGCAGCTTAGATTCGGGGGCCACAGATACGCAGTATTTT. Translation gives CASSLDSGATDTQYF.

This clonotype appeared a few times. The rearrangement joins TRBV18 to TRBJ1-5; maybe TRBD1 (6 bases). Trimming took 5 bases from V and 8 from J, leaving 16 bases between them. The V gene's germline CDR1 is KGHSH and CDR2 LQKENI. The CDR3 is 14 amino acids. The CDR3 here is CASSTYEGQKPQHF. CDR3 in DNA: TGTGCCAGCTCAACATACGAAGGACAGAAGCCCCAGCATTTT.

Remarks on this clonotype: Just one base apart from a much larger clone, this may be a read error. The chain joins TRBV20-1 to TRBJ2-5; no firm D call. The length of the CDR3 is 15 residues. The V end lost 0 bases, the J end lost 1 base, and 12 bases lay between the germline ends. Looked up from germline, CDR1 is DFQATT and CDR2 is SNEGSKA (reference sequence). In nucleotides, the CDR3 is TGCAGTGCTAGAGATGGCCGGTTGTGCCAAGAGACCCAGTACTTC. Residues: CSARDGRLCQETQYF.

This clonotype showed up just a few times. The rearrangement links TRBV4-3 to TRBJ1-1; D is perhaps TRBD1 (5 bases). From germline, CDR1 is LGHNA and CDR2 YSLEER. The CDR3 has 15 residues. Trimming took off 0 bases at V and 5 bases at J, with 13 bases between the two ends. Here the CDR3 reads CASSQEAGVGTEAFF. As DNA, the CDR3 is TGCGCCAGCAGCCAAGAGGCGGGGGTTGGGACTGAAGCTTTCTTT.

About this clonotype: A read error is possible here, since a much larger clone lies one base away. V is TRBV12-3 or TRBV12-4 and J is TRBJ2-3; D call uncertain. The CDR3 is made up of 16 amino acids. The V end lost 9 bases, the J end lost 0 bases, and 19 bases lay between the germline ends. CDR3 in DNA: TGTGCCAGAAGCCAACAGCTACGACCTAGCACAGATACGCAGTATTTT. Residues: CARSQQLRPSTDTQYF.

The sample holds many counts of this clonotype. The chain has TRBV12-3 or TRBV12-4 and TRBJ2-3, with unresolved D. Deletions cut 3 bases from V and 0 bases from J, with 10 bases between. There are 15 residues in the CDR3. The CDR3: CASSFYKGSTDTQYF. CDR3 sequence (DNA): TGTGCCAGCAGTTTCTATAAAGGGAGCACAGATACGCAGTATTTT.

V and J are TRBV3-1 and TRBJ2-7; D not certain. CDR1 LGHDT and CDR2 YNNKEL come from the germline V gene (reference sequence). V lost 0 bases, J lost 2 bases, and 20 bases lay in between. This CDR3 is built from 18 residues. In nucleotides, the CDR3 is TGTGCCAGCAGCCAAGATAAGCAGACCCTCTACTTCACCTACGAGCAGTACTTC. Amino acid sequence: CASSQDKQTLYFTYEQYF.

In its sample, this clonotype was seen many times. This rearrangement joins TRBV6-5 to TRBJ2-4, with 8 bases aligning to TRBD1. This CDR3 region has 16 residues. V lost 4 bases to trimming and J lost 0 bases; unmatched junction nucleotides: 5. The germline V gene has CDR1 MNHEY and CDR2 SVGAGI. The CDR3 coding sequence is TGTGCCAGCAGTTCCATACAGGGGGTAGCCAAAAACATTCAGTACTTC. It is translated as CASSSIQGVAKNIQYF.

With regard to this clonotype: An end of the junction does not agree with germline; a read error may underlie this. The chain recombines TRBV20-1 with TRBJ2-7; no clear D. Germline V CDR1 and CDR2: DFQATT, SNEGSKA (reference sequence). CDR3 length equals 13 residues. Here the CDR3 DNA reads TGCAGTTCTAGAGATCTGCCGGATTACGAGCAGTACTTC. Its protein is CSSRDLPDYEQYF.

This clonotype showed up many times. The V and J genes are TRBV7-2 and TRBJ2-5; D remains unclear. V lost 2 bases to trimming and J lost 0 bases, with 4 bases between them. CDR1 is SGHTA and CDR2 is FQGNSA in the germline V gene. This CDR3 comprises 13 residues. CDR3 DNA: TGTGCCAGCAGCTTACAGGACCAAGAGACCCAGTACTTC. This translates into CASSLQDQETQYF. The whole variable domain, remainder taken from reference TRBV7-2 and TRBJ2-5, is GAGVSQSPSNKVTEKGKDVELRCDPISGHTALYWYRQSLGQGLEFLIYFQGNSAPDKSGLPSDRFSAERTGGSVSTLTIQRTQQEDSAVYLCASSLQDQETQYFGPGTRLLVL.

This clonotype was counted at least ten times. This chain joins TRBV11-2 and TRBJ2-7; 8 bases are a match to TRBD1. Germline V gives CDR1 SGHAT, CDR2 FQNNGV. V lost 5 bases and J lost 2; bases outside the gene matches: 5. The CDR3 has 14 amino acids. The CDR3 coding sequence is TGTGCCAGCAGCCCCGACAGGGGAGCCTACGAGCAGTACTTC. Encoded protein: CASSPDRGAYEQYF.

This clonotype was seen many times. V is TRBV20-1 and J is TRBJ2-3, with 7 bases identical to TRBD2. Trimming took 8 bases from V and 6 from J; bases not matched to a gene: 8. Germline V CDR1 and CDR2: DFQATT, SNEGSKA (reference sequence). CDR3 length: 12 amino acids. The CDR3 loop is CSSRLARDTQYF. CDR3 sequence (DNA): TGCAGTTCTCGACTAGCCCGGGATACGCAGTATTTT.

The table lists this clonotype with many counts. The chain employs TRBV7-2 and TRBJ1-1; no clear D. The CDR3 is 13 residues long. CDR1 is SGHTA, CDR2 FQGNSA, per germline. Trimming left V 3 bases short and J 3 bases short, with 8 bases between. In DNA form, the CDR3 reads TGTGCCAGCAGCTTGTACGTGGACACTGAAGCTTTCTTT. As protein: CASSLYVDTEAFF.

This clonotype was detected a few times. The chain links TRBV6-1 to TRBJ2-7; D is ambiguous. Trimming stripped 1 base from V and 1 base from J, with 11 bases between. The V gene's germline CDR1 is MNHNS and CDR2 SASEGT. This CDR3 spans 15 amino acids. CDR3 bases: TGTGCCAGCAGTGAAGTCCCAACCCCTTCCTACGAGCAGTACTTC. Translated, it gives CASSEVPTPSYEQYF.

The sample holds many counts of this clonotype. The chain recombines TRBV7-2 with TRBJ2-3; tentative D call: TRBD2 (6 bases). Trimming took off 0 bases at V and 6 bases at J, with 16 bases between the two ends. This CDR3 region has 16 residues. The germline V gene encodes CDR1 SGHTA and CDR2 FQGNSA. CDR3 bases: TGTGCCAGCAGCTTAGCGGGGGGACCTTCGCGGGATACGCAGTATTTT. This encodes CASSLAGGPSRDTQYF.

This clonotype was recorded many times. This sequence joins TRBV6-5 and TRBJ1-4; D gene uncertain. Germline-derived CDR1 and CDR2 are MNHEY and SVGAGI. Deletions cut 5 bases from V and 6 bases from J, with 13 bases between. The CDR3 length is 14 residues. CDR3 region: CASSLGMGDEKLFF. In DNA, the CDR3 is TGTGCCAGCAGTCTAGGGATGGGTGATGAAAAACTGTTTTTT.

This clonotype was counted at least ten times. The rearrangement uses TRBV7-6 and TRBJ2-1, with no clear D. This CDR3 is 14 amino acids long. V was pared by 1 base and J by 10 bases, with 14 bases between. In germline, CDR1 is SGHVS, CDR2 FNYEAQ. In DNA, the CDR3 is TGTGCCAGCAGCTTAGTCTATCGCGGACGGGAGCAGTTCTTC. It codes for CASSLVYRGREQFF.

This clonotype has ten or more counts. In DNA, the CDR3 is TGCGCCAGCAGCCAAGACCAGAATGTTAACTATGGCTACACCTTC. Its protein product is CASSQDQNVNYGYTF. The chain couples TRBV4-3 to TRBJ1-2; D is unresolved. The CDR3 covers 15 residues. Germline assignment: CDR1 LGHNA and CDR2 YSLEER. Trimming removed 0 bases at V and 1 base at J, with 9 bases between.

This clonotype has at least ten counts. V usage is TRBV20-1 and J usage is TRBJ2-7; possibly TRBD1 for D (6 bases). Trimming removed 5 bases at V and 4 bases at J, with 15 bases between. Per germline, CDR1 DFQATT and CDR2 SNEGSKA (reference sequence). There are 13 residues in the CDR3. CDR3 in amino acids: CSARTDSDYEQYF. CDR3 nucleotides: TGCAGTGCTCGGACAGACTCTGATTACGAGCAGTACTTC.

This clonotype was seen ten or more times. V and J are TRBV28 and TRBJ2-1; 12 nucleotides align to TRBD2. Germline trimming cut 3 bases from V and 0 bases from J; bases unmatched to any gene: 9. Germline CDR1 reads MDHEN; CDR2 reads SYDVKM. The CDR3 has 19 residues. Here the CDR3 DNA reads TGTGCCAGCAGTTTCCCTCCGGGACTAGCGGGCCGCTCCTACAATGAGCAGTTCTTC. Translated: CASSFPPGLAGRSYNEQFF. The entire variable domain, with the rest obtained from reference TRBV28 and TRBJ2-1, is as follows: DVKVTQSSRYLVKRTGEKVFLECVQDMDHENMFWYRQDPGLGLRLIYFSYDVKMKEKGDIPEGYSVSREKKERFSLILESASTNQTSMYLCASSFPPGLAGRSYNEQFFGPGTRLTVL.

The sample holds many counts of this clonotype. The rearrangement joins TRBV5-4 to TRBJ2-1; 7 nucleotides agree with TRBD2. The CDR3 is 19 residues long. Germline loops: CDR1 SGHNT, CDR2 YYREEE (reference sequence). With 4 bases clipped from V and 4 bases from J, the junction kept 20 bases outside the gene matches. CDR3 loop: CASSPLTGTTYTFYNEQFF. CDR3 DNA: TGTGCCAGCAGCCCCCTTACCGGGACTACATATACATTTTACAATGAGCAGTTCTTC.

Many counts were recorded for this clonotype. The rearrangement joins TRBV6-4 to TRBJ2-2; maybe TRBD1 (7 bases). Germline lookup yields CDR1 MRHNA and CDR2 SNTAGT. The CDR3 has 14 amino acids. Trimming stripped 5 bases from V and 3 bases from J, with 10 bases between. In nucleotides, the CDR3 is TGTGCCAGCAGTACAGGGGAGGACACCGGGGAGCTGTTTTTT. It specifies CASSTGEDTGELFF.

This clonotype was seen ten or more times. The rearrangement uses TRBV4-3 and TRBJ2-2; D is undetermined. Germline-derived CDR1 and CDR2 are LGHNA and YSLEER. This CDR3 has 14 residues. V dropped 3 bases and J dropped 1 base, with 6 bases sitting between them. The CDR3 coding sequence is TGCGCCAGCAGCCACCACAAGAACACCGGGGAGCTGTTTTTT. It is translated as CASSHHKNTGELFF.

This clonotype was recorded at least ten times. The gene calls are TRBV20-1 and TRBJ2-3, with TRBD2 identical over 13 bases. The CDR3 has 14 amino acids. Trimming took 7 bases from V and 6 from J; bases not matched to a gene: 7. The germline V gene has CDR1 DFQATT and CDR2 SNEGSKA (reference sequence). The CDR3 DNA follows: TGCAGTGTGGGGACTAGCGGGGCCCCGGATACGCAGTATTTT. It yields the protein CSVGTSGAPDTQYF.